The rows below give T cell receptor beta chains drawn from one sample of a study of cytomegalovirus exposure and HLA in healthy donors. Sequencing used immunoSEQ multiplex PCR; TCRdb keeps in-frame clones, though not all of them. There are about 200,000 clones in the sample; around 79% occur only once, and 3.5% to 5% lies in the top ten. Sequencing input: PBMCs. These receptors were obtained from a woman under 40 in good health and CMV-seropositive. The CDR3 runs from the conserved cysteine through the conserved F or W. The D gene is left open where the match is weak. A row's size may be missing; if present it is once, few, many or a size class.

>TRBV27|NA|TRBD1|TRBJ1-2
TGTGCCAGCAGTCTTGACAGGGGGGGCTATGGCTACACCTTC
CASSLDRGGYGYTF
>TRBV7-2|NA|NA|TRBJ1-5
TGTGCCAGCAGCTTATCCAGGAAGGCTCAGCCCCAGCATTTT
CASSLSRKAQPQHF
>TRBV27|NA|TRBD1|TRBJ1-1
TGTGCCAGCAGTTCTCCGGGACAGGGGAACACTGAAGCTTTCTTT
CASSSPGQGNTEAFF
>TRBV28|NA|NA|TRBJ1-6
TGTGCCAGCACAGATCTCTTATATGCGACAGCCGAACACGGGGGTTCACCCCTCCACTTT
CASTDLLYATAEHGGSPLHF
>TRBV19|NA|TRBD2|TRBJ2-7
TGTGCCAGTAGGGACGGGACTAGCGGCGGGTACGAGCAGTACTTC
CASRDGTSGGYEQYF
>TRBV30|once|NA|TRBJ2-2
TGTGCCTGGAGTGTACTAAGCGGGCACACCGGGGAGCTGTTTTTT
CAWSVLSGHTGELFF
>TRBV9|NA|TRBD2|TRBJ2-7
TGTGCCAGCAGCCTGGGACTAGCGGACTCCTACGAGCAGTACTTC
CASSLGLADSYEQYF
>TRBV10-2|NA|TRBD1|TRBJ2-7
TGCGCCAGCAGTGAGTCCAGGGGGCGAGTACACGAGCAGTACTTC
CASSESRGRVHEQYF
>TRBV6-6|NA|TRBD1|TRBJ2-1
TGTGCCAGCGACACCCCGGGACAGCCGCCCTACAATGAGCAGTTCTTC
CASDTPGQPPYNEQFF
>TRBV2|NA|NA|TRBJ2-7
TGTGCCAGCAGTGCTGGGGCAGGGGCCTACGAGCAGTACTTC
CASSAGAGAYEQYF
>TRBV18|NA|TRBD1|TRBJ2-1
TGTGCCAGCTCCCTGACAGGGGGACCGAGGAATGAGCAGTTCTTC
CASSLTGGPRNEQFF
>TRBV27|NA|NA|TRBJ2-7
TGTGCCAGCAGTGAGACTGGGTCGTCTCTCCAAAACGAGCAGTACTTC
CASSETGSSLQNEQYF
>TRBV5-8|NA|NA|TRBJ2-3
TGTGCCAGCAGCTTGGTGGGGGCGGTGCTAACAGATACGCAGTATTTT
CASSLVGAVLTDTQYF
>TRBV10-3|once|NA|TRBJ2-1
TGTGCCATCAGTGAGTCGATGACGAGGGCCTACAATGAGCAGTTCTTC
CAISESMTRAYNEQFF
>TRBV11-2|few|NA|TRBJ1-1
TGTGCCAGCAGCCCCCCGACAGGAGGTGTCGGCACTGAAGCTTTCTTT
CASSPPTGGVGTEAFF
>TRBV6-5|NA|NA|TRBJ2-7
TGTGCCAGCAGTTACGGCTCTTTAAACGAGCAGTACTTC
CASSYGSLNEQYF
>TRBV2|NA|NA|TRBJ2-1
TGTGCCAGCTGGGCAGGAATGGGTGAGCAGTTCTTC
CASWAGMGEQFF
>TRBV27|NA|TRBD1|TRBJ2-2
TGTGCCAGCATCAAGGACAGGGACACCGGGGAGCTGTTTTTT
CASIKDRDTGELFF
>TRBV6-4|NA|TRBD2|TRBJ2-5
TGTGCCAGCAGTGACTCTCCCCGACTAGCGGGAGTAGAGACCCAGTACTTC
CASSDSPRLAGVETQYF
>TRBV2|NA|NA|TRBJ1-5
TGTGCCAGCAGGTTGAACAGTTATAGCAATCAGCCCCAGCATTTT
CASRLNSYSNQPQHF
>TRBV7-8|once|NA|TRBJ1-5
TGTGCCAGCAGCGGCACGGAGCCTCTCGGTCAGCCCCAGCATTTT
CASSGTEPLGQPQHF
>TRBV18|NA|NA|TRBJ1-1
TGTGCCAGCTCACCGGCTATAGGGGTCAAAGACACTGAAGCTTTCTTT
CASSPAIGVKDTEAFF
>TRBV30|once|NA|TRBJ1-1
TGTGCCTGGAGTGGCACAAATTGGGGGGAAAACACTGAAGCTTTCTTT
CAWSGTNWGENTEAFF
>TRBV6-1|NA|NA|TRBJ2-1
TGTGCCAGCAGTTCCGGACAGTCCTTCTACAATGAGCAGTTCTTC
CASSSGQSFYNEQFF
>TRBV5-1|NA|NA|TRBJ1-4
TGCGCCAGCAGCTTGGGGGCAGGGACTAATGAAAAACTGTTTTTT
CASSLGAGTNEKLFF
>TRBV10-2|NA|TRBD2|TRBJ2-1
TGCGCCAGCAGTGAGTCTAACGGGGGGGCCTACAATGAGCAGTTCTTC
CASSESNGGAYNEQFF
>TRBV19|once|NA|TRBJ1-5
TGTGCCAGTACCATGGGAGGGAGAAATCAGCCCCAGCATTTT
CASTMGGRNQPQHF
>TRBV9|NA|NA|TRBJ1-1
TGTGCCAGCAGCCCCCAAAGGGGGGGAAGTGTAGCTTTCTTT
CASSPQRGGSVAFF
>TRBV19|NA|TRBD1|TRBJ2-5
TGTGCCAGTAGTGAGGACATCGTCTCAGGGGGCCAGTACTTC
CASSEDIVSGGQYF
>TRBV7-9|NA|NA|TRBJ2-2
TGTGCCAGCAGCGCCACTCTTGCAACCGGGGAGCTGTTTTTT
CASSATLATGELFF
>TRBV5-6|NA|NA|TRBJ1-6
TGTGCCAGCAGCTCCTGGGGCAGGGTGCTCTCACCCCTCCACTTT
CASSSWGRVLSPLHF
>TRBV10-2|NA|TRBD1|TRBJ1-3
TGCGCCAGCAGTGCGTTTACAGGGGGCATTTCTGGAAACACCATATATTTT
CASSAFTGGISGNTIYF
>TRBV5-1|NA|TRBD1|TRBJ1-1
TGCGCCAGCAGCTTGGCCGTACAGGGGGGCACTGAAGCTTTCTTT
CASSLAVQGGTEAFF